This TCR beta chain comes out of a study of long-term antiretroviral therapy in people with HIV. The assay used was immunoSEQ (version v3.0), run at survey level. Profiled with immunoSEQ multiplex PCR; TCRdb holds only in-frame clones, not every one. The table has roughly 30,000 clones, about 95% seen once. Germline V lookup: CDR1 SGHNT, CDR2 YYREEE (reference sequence). This CDR3 comprises 17 residues. V was pared by 2 bases and J by 3 bases, with 8 bases of the junction left unmatched. Sequenced here: unsorted PBMCs, sampled more than 6 years after starting antiretroviral therapy. The genes are TRBV5-4 and TRBJ2-7; 13 bases align to TRBD2. This sequence was found in a man younger than 40 with HIV. CDR3 sequence: CASSFGLAGVYGYEQYF. The DNA of the CDR3 is TGTGCCAGCAGCTTTGGACTAGCGGGGGTCTATGGCTACGAGCAGTACTTC.